This T cell receptor beta chain came from a study of shared clonotypes between healthy human individuals. Study-wide background: For every donor, three CD4 naive, three CD4 memory, two CD8 naive and one CD8 memory plates were used.

V shed 4 bases and J shed 11 bases, with 18 bases lying between them. Germline lookup yields CDR1 SGHDT and CDR2 YYEEEE. The CDR3 consists of 13 residues. Using immunoSEQ multiplex PCR, the repertoire was profiled, and TCRdb retains in-frame clones only, with some absent. The data contain over a million clones, roughly 96% of them singletons. Note on this clone: Its specificity is not known.

Study results and caveats: Relative to memory subsets, naive subsets generally showed larger estimated richness.

Sequences were obtained from naive CD4+ T cells sorted from blood. The sample's subset: CD45RA+ positively selected. V gene TRBV5-6 combines with J gene TRBJ1-1; no definite D call. This TCR was recovered from a man aged 25-40 years in good health. This CDR3 is CASSLVEGKEAFF. In DNA, the CDR3 is TGTGCCAGCAGCCTAGTCGAAGGTAAAGAGGCTTTCTTT. The entire variable domain, with the rest obtained from reference TRBV5-6 and TRBJ1-1, is as follows: DAGVTQSPTHLIKTRGQQVTLRCSPKSGHDTVSWYQQALGQGPQFIFQYYEEEERQRGNFPDRFSGHQFPNYSSELNVNALLLGDSALYLCASSLVEGKEAFFGQGTRLTVV.